These 16 T cell receptor beta chains were all obtained from the same sample, sequenced in a study of shared clonotypes between healthy human individuals. Produced via immunoSEQ multiplex PCR; TCRdb's table is partial and in-frame only. The sample holds millions of clones; 90% to 95% are singletons and the top ten take roughly 0.13%. What was sequenced was naive CD4+ T cells sorted from blood. Sample subset: CD45RA+ positively selected. All receptors derive from a man between 18 and 35 years old in good health.

The chain combines TRBV5-4 with TRBJ1-2, with 10 bases fitting TRBD1. The CDR3 covers 15 residues. Germline CDR1 and CDR2: SGHNT and YYREEE (reference sequence). J gave up 6 bases and V 3 bases, and 8 bases lay outside the gene matches. CDR3 sequence reads: CASSSPGQGMDGYTF. The CDR3 DNA reads TGTGCCAGCAGCTCGCCGGGACAGGGGATGGATGGCTACACCTTC.

CDR3 coding DNA: TGTGCCAGCAGCGGGGCCGGGACAACGAACACCGGGGAGCTGTTTTTT. It translates to CASSGAGTTNTGELFF. The chain is built from TRBV7-3 and TRBJ2-2; D may be TRBD1 (6 bases). Germline V gives CDR1 SGHTA, CDR2 FQGTGA. V was shortened by 5 bases and J by 0 bases, with 13 bases between the two germline ends. The CDR3 contains 16 residues.

Of note for this clone: Additional DNA sequences in this sample encode the identical CDR3. The chain combines TRBV4-1 with TRBJ2-3, with 7 positions matching TRBD2. The CDR3 loop spans 16 amino acids. Germline-derived CDR1 and CDR2 are MGHRA and YSYEKL. Losses at the gene ends were 0 bases for V and 0 bases for J; bases not matched to a gene: 3. CDR3 in DNA: TGCGCCAGCAGCCAAGAAACGGGGGGTAGCACAGATACGCAGTATTTT. As protein: CASSQETGGSTDTQYF.

The V call is TRBV28, the J call TRBJ2-2; TRBD2 matches at 10 bases. This CDR3 has 14 residues. The V and J ends lost 7 bases and 7 bases, in that order; junction bases with no gene match: 6. Germline CDR1 MDHEN, CDR2 SYDVKM. CDR3 region: CASTASGGGGELFF. The CDR3 DNA reads TGTGCCAGCACGGCTAGCGGGGGCGGCGGGGAGCTGTTTTTT.

J is TRBJ2-1 and V is TRBV5-1, with 9 bases matching TRBD2. The CDR3 sequence is 15 residues long. The V and J ends lost 3 bases and 8 bases, in that order; junction bases with no gene match: 9. Germline CDR1 and CDR2: SGHRS and YFSETQ. The CDR3 DNA is TGCGCCAGCAGCTCGGGTAGCGGGGGAGTCGATGAGCAGTTCTTC. This encodes CASSSGSGGVDEQFF.

The chain recombines TRBV25-1 with TRBJ2-5; D not resolved. Per the germline V gene, CDR1 is MGHDK and CDR2 is SYGVNS. Trimming removed 6 bases from V and 0 bases from J, with 14 bases in between. The CDR3 has 15 amino acids. As DNA, the CDR3 is TGTGCCAGCAGCGCCCTGGTGAGATACCAAGAGACCCAGTACTTC. Its translation is CASSALVRYQETQYF.

The chain recombines TRBV25-1 with TRBJ2-5; D gene unclear. This CDR3 has 17 residues. Germline V CDR1 and CDR2: MGHDK, SYGVNS. The V and J ends lost 2 bases and 1 base respectively, with 17 bases between them. In nucleotides, the CDR3 is TGTGCCAGCAGTGAACCCGGTGGGCGGCGGATCCAAGAGACCCAGTACTTC. Residues: CASSEPGGRRIQETQYF.

This clone was seen just once. This chain connects TRBV5-1 to TRBJ1-2; TRBD1 matches 10 bases. The CDR3 is 15 residues long. Per the germline V gene, CDR1 is SGHRS and CDR2 is YFSETQ. V shed 4 bases, J shed 2 bases, and the junction held 5 bases outside the gene matches. CDR3 sequence (DNA): TGCGCCAGCAGCAATCCGGGACAGGGGAACTATGGCTACACCTTC. As protein: CASSNPGQGNYGYTF.

A few counts support this clone. The chain links TRBV18 to TRBJ1-2; possible D gene TRBD1, 5 bases. The CDR3 totals 16 residues. V was cut by 0 bases and J by 0 bases, with 11 bases left in between. Germline CDR1 KGHSH, CDR2 LQKENI. CDR3 protein: CASSPPRQTTNYGYTF. The CDR3 nucleotides are TGTGCCAGCTCACCACCGAGACAGACTACTAACTATGGCTACACCTTC.

This chain uses TRBV6-1 with TRBJ1-2; D remains unclear. Germline loops: CDR1 MNHNS, CDR2 SASEGT. Between the trimmed V and J ends, which lost 3 bases and 2 bases, there was a span of 16 bases. CDR3 size: 16 residues. CDR3 bases: TGTGCCAGCAGTGAGAGTGTTCAGGCTCGAAACTATGGCTACACCTTC. It is translated as CASSESVQARNYGYTF.

The CDR3 DNA reads as TGCAGCGTTCCCTTAAAGGACAGGGGGAACACCGGGGAGCTGTTTTTT. It is translated as CSVPLKDRGNTGELFF. This chain connects TRBV29-1 to TRBJ2-2, with 9 bases aligning to TRBD1. The CDR3 is 16 residues long. The V and J ends lost 5 bases and 1 base, in that order; junction bases with no gene match: 8. Germline V CDR1 and CDR2: SQVTM, ANQGSEA.

With regard to this clone: Additional DNA sequences in this sample encode the identical CDR3. CDR3 sequence: CASSYSWNTEAFF. The CDR3 DNA is TGTGCCAGCAGTTACTCCTGGAACACTGAAGCTTTCTTT. The rearrangement links TRBV6-5 to TRBJ1-1; D not resolved. This CDR3 has 13 amino acids. V was pared by 0 bases and J by 1 base, with 3 bases between. Germline V gives CDR1 MNHEY, CDR2 SVGAGI.

The chain uses TRBV10-3 and TRBJ1-2; 8 bases align to TRBD1. This CDR3 is built from 13 residues. Unmatched junction bases numbered 0, after V lost 4 bases and J lost 2 bases. Germline V CDR1 and CDR2: ENHRY, SYGVKD. This CDR3 is CAISGTGNYGYTF. DNA for the CDR3: TGTGCCATCAGTGGGACAGGGAACTATGGCTACACCTTC.

This clone was recorded once. The chain joins TRBV27 to TRBJ1-1, with D uncertain. Trimming removed 2 bases at V and 2 bases at J, with 9 bases between. Germline loops: CDR1 MNHEY, CDR2 SMNVEV (reference sequence). This CDR3 spans 14 amino acids. The CDR3 DNA reads TGTGCCAGCAGTTTACACAGACTAAACACTGAAGCTTTCTTT. It yields the protein CASSLHRLNTEAFF.

The V call is TRBV30, the J call TRBJ2-6, with a tentative D call TRBD1 (5 bases). Trimming shortened V by 0 bases and J by 0 bases, and 18 bases separated the two germline ends. This CDR3 has 19 residues. In germline, CDR1 is GTSNPN, CDR2 SVGIG (reference sequence). CDR3 nucleotide sequence: TGTGCCTGGAGTGTCGGGTGGGGCAGGACCAACTCTGGGGCCAACGTCCTGACTTTC. Residues: CAWSVGWGRTNSGANVLTF. Using reference TRBV30 and TRBJ2-6 for the parts outside the CDR3, the full variable domain is SQTIHQWPATLVQPVGSPLSLECTVEGTSNPNLYWYRQAAGRGLQLLFYSVGIGQISSEVPQNLSASRPQDRQFILSSKKLLLSDSGFYLCAWSVGWGRTNSGANVLTFGAGSRLTVL.

The chain combines TRBV9 with TRBJ2-7; D gene unclear. This CDR3 is built from 13 residues. CDR1 is SGDLS, CDR2 YYNGEE, per germline. V lost 4 bases and J 2 bases, leaving 10 bases between the germline ends. CDR3 DNA: TGTGCCAGCAGCAAAGGGCCGCCCTACGAGCAGTACTTC. Protein: CASSKGPPYEQYF. Complete variable domain (other parts from reference TRBV9 and TRBJ2-7): DSGVTQTPKHLITATGQRVTLRCSPRSGDLSVYWYQQSLDQGLQFLIQYYNGEERAKGNILERFSAQQFPDLHSELNLSSLELGDSALYFCASSKGPPYEQYFGPGTRLTVT.